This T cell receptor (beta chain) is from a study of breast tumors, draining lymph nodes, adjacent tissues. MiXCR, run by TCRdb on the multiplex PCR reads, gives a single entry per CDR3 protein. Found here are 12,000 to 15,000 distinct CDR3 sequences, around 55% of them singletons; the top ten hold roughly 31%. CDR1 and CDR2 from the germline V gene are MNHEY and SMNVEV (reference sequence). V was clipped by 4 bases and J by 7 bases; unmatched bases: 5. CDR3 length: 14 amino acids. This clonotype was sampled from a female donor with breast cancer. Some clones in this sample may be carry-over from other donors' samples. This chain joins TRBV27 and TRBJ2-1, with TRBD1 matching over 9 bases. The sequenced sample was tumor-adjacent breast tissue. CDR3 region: CASSSGTGKNEQFF. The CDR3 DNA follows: TGTGCCAGCAGTTCCGGGACAGGGAAGAATGAGCAGTTCTTC.